Below are 10 T cell receptor beta chains sequenced from a single sample in a study of T-cell reconstitution after alpha-beta-depleted transplantation in children. Library preparation (for TCRbeta) was performed with unique molecular identifiers. One entry per CDR3 protein results from TCRdb running MiXCR on the PCR reads. The data contain 120,000 to 150,000 distinct CDR3 sequences, around 8.8% of them singletons. The sample consisted of PBMCs, mostly from graft donor cells, taken 180 days after TCRalphabeta/CD19-depleted stem cell transplant. The receptors here all came from a female patient aged 2 to 10 who had a stem cell transplant for congenital amegakaryocytic thrombocytopenia, so the T cells may come from the graft donor.

This clonotype was detected ten times or more. The chain joins TRBV6-2 or TRBV6-3 to TRBJ1-1; 9 nucleotides align to TRBD1. CDR3 length: 14 residues. CDR1 and CDR2 (germline): MNHEY, SVGEGT. J gave up 5 bases and V 6 bases, and 7 bases lay outside the gene matches. The CDR3 loop is CASSFYDRGTEAFF. In DNA form, the CDR3 reads TGTGCCAGCAGCTTCTATGACAGGGGGACTGAAGCTTTCTTT.

In this sample, this clonotype turned up many times. This chain links TRBV5-1 with TRBJ2-5, with 11 bases lining up with TRBD2. Germline CDR1 and CDR2: SGHRS and YFSETQ. CDR3 size: 16 residues. After removal of 2 bases from V and 0 bases from J, the junction contained 3 bases not matched to a gene. The chain's CDR3 is CASSFRLAGNQETQYF. The CDR3 DNA is TGCGCCAGCAGCTTCAGACTAGCGGGAAACCAAGAGACCCAGTACTTC.

The rearrangement joins TRBV20-1 to TRBJ2-7, with TRBD1 matching over 10 bases. CDR1 and CDR2 (germline): DFQATT, SNEGSKA (reference sequence). This CDR3 comprises 14 residues. V was clipped by 5 bases and J by 4 bases; unmatched bases: 8. CDR3 amino acids: CSARRDRGSYEQYF. In DNA, the CDR3 is TGCAGTGCTCGCCGGGACAGGGGATCATACGAGCAGTACTTC.

This clonotype has at least ten counts. The chain carries TRBV25-1 and TRBJ1-2; tentative D call: TRBD1 (5 bases). CDR3 length: 15 amino acids. CDR1 and CDR2 (germline): MGHDK, SYGVNS. V gave up 3 bases and J gave up 0 bases, with 11 bases separating them. This CDR3 reads CASSDGAPANYGYTF. CDR3 sequence (DNA): TGTGCCAGCAGTGACGGGGCGCCCGCTAACTATGGCTACACCTTC.

This clonotype has just a few counts. The chain combines TRBV18 with TRBJ1-1; no clear D gene. Trimming took off 5 bases at V and 5 bases at J, with 15 bases between the two ends. The CDR3 loop spans 14 amino acids. CDR1 and CDR2 from the germline V gene are KGHSH and LQKENI. The CDR3 here is CASSVPGDRTEAFF. In DNA form, the CDR3 reads TGTGCCAGCTCAGTCCCAGGCGATAGGACTGAAGCTTTCTTT.

This clonotype was found many times. The genes are TRBV14 and TRBJ1-3; D is perhaps TRBD1 (5 bases). V lost 2 bases and J 1 base, leaving 15 bases between the germline ends. CDR3 length equals 17 residues. CDR1 and CDR2 (germline): SGHDN, FVKESK. CDR3 sequence reads: CASSQFAGTSSGNTIYF. In nucleotides, the CDR3 is TGTGCCAGCAGCCAATTCGCAGGGACCTCTTCTGGAAACACCATATATTTT.

This clonotype has a count of ten or more. This chain links TRBV5-4 with TRBJ1-4; D is perhaps TRBD1 (6 bases). Trimming pared 0 bases from V and 8 bases from J, leaving 14 bases between. The germline gives CDR1 SGHNT, CDR2 YYREEE (reference sequence). This CDR3 comprises 15 residues. CDR3 region: CASSLDLTGSEKLFF. CDR3 coding DNA: TGTGCCAGCAGCTTGGATTTAACAGGGAGCGAAAAACTGTTTTTT.

This rearrangement joins TRBV20-1 to TRBJ1-4; tentatively, D is TRBD1 (6 bases). The CDR3 consists of 14 residues. Trimming took 1 base from V and 7 from J, leaving 13 bases between them. CDR1 DFQATT and CDR2 SNEGSKA come from the germline V gene (reference sequence). The CDR3 reads CSARGGGKGEKLFF. The CDR3 DNA sequence: TGCAGTGCTAGAGGAGGGGGTAAAGGTGAAAAACTGTTTTTT.

This clonotype was observed many times. J is TRBJ1-5 and V is TRBV20-1; tentative D call: TRBD1 (5 bases). Germline values: CDR1 DFQATT, CDR2 SNEGSKA (reference sequence). Trimming cost V 0 bases and J 8 bases, with 11 bases left between them. The CDR3 length is 13 residues. The CDR3 DNA is TGCAGTGCTAGAGAGACCCAAGGGGAGCCCCAGCATTTT. It yields the protein CSARETQGEPQHF.

The J gene is TRBJ2-5, the V gene TRBV18; 10 nucleotides match TRBD2. With 0 bases clipped from V and 4 bases from J, the junction kept 8 bases outside the gene matches. Germline V gene data show CDR1 as KGHSH and CDR2 as LQKENI. This CDR3 has 17 amino acids. This CDR3 is CASSPPSGRVSRETQYF. CDR3 DNA: TGTGCCAGCTCACCACCGAGCGGGAGGGTGAGTCGAGAGACCCAGTACTTC.